Each of the 11 T cell receptor beta chains below was sequenced from the same sample in a study of T-cell reconstitution after alpha-beta-depleted transplantation in children. Unique molecular identifiers were used in preparing the TCRbeta library. TCRdb fed the PCR reads into MiXCR, producing one record per CDR3 protein. The repertoire has about 540,000 distinct CDR3 sequences, around 20% of them found once; the top ten carry more than 2.5%. The sequencing here drew on PBMCs from the stem cell graft donor, taken from the stem cell graft. The receptors originated from a human donor who donated a stem cell graft to a child with acute lymphoblastic leukemia.

The chain has TRBV30 and TRBJ2-1; the D gene is possibly TRBD2 (5 bases). V lost 1 base, J lost 6 bases, and 13 bases lay in between. Germline V gene data show CDR1 as GTSNPN and CDR2 as SVGIG (reference sequence). This CDR3 is 14 amino acids long. The CDR3, as DNA: TGTGCCTGGAGTGGGGGAACTAGACTCAATGAGCAGTTCTTC. As protein: CAWSGGTRLNEQFF.

The CDR3 DNA is TGTGCCAGCCCCAGGGGAGTCTCCTACAATGAGCAGTTCTTC. It codes for CASPRGVSYNEQFF. The rearrangement links TRBV21-1 to TRBJ2-1. TRBV21-1 is described as a pseudogene. This CDR3 has 14 amino acids.

The V call is TRBV20-1, the J call TRBJ2-2; 7 nucleotides line up with TRBD2. The CDR3 extends over 15 amino acids. Germline CDR1 is DFQATT and CDR2 is SNEGSKA (reference sequence). V was pared by 3 bases and J by 4 bases, with 8 bases of the junction left unmatched. As DNA, the CDR3 is TGCAGTGCTAGGGGAGGGCCAGCGGGCACCGGGGAGCTGTTTTTT. Translated: CSARGGPAGTGELFF.

This clonotype appeared many times. The CDR3 region has the DNA TGTGCCAGCAGTCAGGACAGCCAGACCCAGTACTTC. The encoded protein is CASSQDSQTQYF. The genes are TRBV12-3 or TRBV12-4 and TRBJ2-5, with a tentative D call TRBD1 (6 bases). CDR3 length: 12 amino acids. Trimming shortened V by 5 bases and J by 6 bases, and 10 bases separated the two germline ends.

This clonotype was found a few times. V and J are TRBV4-1 and TRBJ2-7, with D possibly being TRBD1 or TRBD2 (5 bases each). V lost 1 base and J 6 bases, leaving 19 bases between the germline ends. This CDR3 spans 16 amino acids. Germline V CDR1 and CDR2: MGHRA, YSYEKL. The CDR3 DNA reads TGCGCCAGCAGCCAAGGCCCTAGCCAGCTAGGGACCGAGCAGTACTTC. This translates into CASSQGPSQLGTEQYF.

This clonotype has a handful of counts. The genes are TRBV3-1 and TRBJ2-1, with 11 nucleotides matching TRBD2. CDR3 length: 15 amino acids. V lost 3 bases, J lost 5 bases, and 3 bases stayed unmatched. The germline CDR1 and CDR2 sequences are LGHDT and YNNKEL (reference sequence). CDR3 nucleotide sequence: TGTGCCAGCAGCCACCGACTAGCGGGAAACAATGAGCAGTTCTTC. Translated, it gives CASSHRLAGNNEQFF.

The chain links TRBV29-1 to TRBJ2-1; D uncertain. Trimming left V 3 bases short and J 1 base short, with 10 bases between. The germline V gene encodes CDR1 SQVTM and CDR2 ANQGSEA. The CDR3 loop spans 14 amino acids. This CDR3 reads CSVDRQVSYNEQFF. CDR3 bases: TGCAGCGTTGATCGGCAGGTATCCTACAATGAGCAGTTCTTC.

This clonotype was seen at least ten times. The rearrangement joins TRBV20-1 to TRBJ2-7; D unclear. V lost 7 bases to trimming and J lost 2 bases, with 12 bases between them. The CDR3 covers 12 residues. CDR1 and CDR2 (germline): DFQATT, SNEGSKA (reference sequence). The CDR3 here is CSGWGPAYEQYF. CDR3 in DNA: TGCAGTGGCTGGGGTCCCGCCTACGAGCAGTACTTC.

This clonotype was counted between two and nine times. V is TRBV20-1 and J is TRBJ2-1; tentatively, D is TRBD1 (6 bases). Trimming pared 1 base from V and 3 bases from J, leaving 19 bases between. Per the germline V gene, CDR1 is DFQATT and CDR2 is SNEGSKA (reference sequence). The CDR3 is 17 residues long. The CDR3 loop reads CSARGLMATGRYNEQFF. The CDR3, as DNA: TGCAGTGCTAGAGGCCTAATGGCGACAGGTCGCTACAATGAGCAGTTCTTC.

The J gene is TRBJ2-7, the V gene TRBV19; a possible D gene is TRBD2 (5 bases). Germline V gene sequence: CDR1 LNHDA, CDR2 SQIVND (reference sequence). This CDR3 has 15 amino acids. Trimming removed 5 bases at V and 0 bases at J, with 14 bases between. The CDR3 DNA reads as TGTGCCAGTAGTCCAAGGCGGGCAAGCTCCTACGAGCAGTACTTC. This sequence encodes CASSPRRASSYEQYF.

V usage is TRBV20-1 and J usage is TRBJ2-1; D is unclear. Germline V gene sequence: CDR1 DFQATT, CDR2 SNEGSKA (reference sequence). The CDR3 extends over 17 amino acids. Trimming took 1 base from V and 4 from J, leaving 20 bases between them. As DNA, the CDR3 is TGCAGTGCTAGAGTTTGGCGGTTACACCCCATTTACAATGAGCAGTTCTTC. Encoded protein: CSARVWRLHPIYNEQFF.